This T cell receptor (beta chain) was sequenced in a study of T cells in Graves' hyperthyroidism and ophthalmopathy. Study observations and caveats: Ophthalmopathy was model-predicted a median about 7.1 months pre-onset.

CDR3 length equals 15 residues. CDR1 and CDR2 from the germline V gene are SGHRS and YFSETQ. V lost 3 bases and J 4 bases, leaving 16 bases between the germline ends. This clonotype turned up a few times. As yet, its antigen is unknown. What was amplified from RNA transcripts were TCR beta CDR3 regions. With the HTBI primer set, the TCR CDR3 went through a first round of RT-PCR. TCRdb called the multiplex PCR reads again in MiXCR, with one record for every CDR3 protein. Of approximately 600,000 distinct CDR3 sequences listed, about a sixth are singletons. Material: blood. The chain joins TRBV5-1 to TRBJ2-5; possibly TRBD1 for D (6 bases). The receptor's source is a woman between 25 and 40 years old with Graves' hyperthyroidism. Written as DNA, the CDR3 is TGCGCCAGCAGCTCCGGACAGTTTTTAGGAGAGACCCAGTACTTC. Protein: CASSSGQFLGETQYF. Full variable domain (rest looked up from reference TRBV5-1 and TRBJ2-5): KAGVTQTPRYLIKTRGQQVTLSCSPISGHRSVSWYQQTPGQGLQFLFEYFSETQRNKGNFPGRFSGRQFSNSRSEMNVSTLELGDSALYLCASSSGQFLGETQYFGPGTRLLVL.